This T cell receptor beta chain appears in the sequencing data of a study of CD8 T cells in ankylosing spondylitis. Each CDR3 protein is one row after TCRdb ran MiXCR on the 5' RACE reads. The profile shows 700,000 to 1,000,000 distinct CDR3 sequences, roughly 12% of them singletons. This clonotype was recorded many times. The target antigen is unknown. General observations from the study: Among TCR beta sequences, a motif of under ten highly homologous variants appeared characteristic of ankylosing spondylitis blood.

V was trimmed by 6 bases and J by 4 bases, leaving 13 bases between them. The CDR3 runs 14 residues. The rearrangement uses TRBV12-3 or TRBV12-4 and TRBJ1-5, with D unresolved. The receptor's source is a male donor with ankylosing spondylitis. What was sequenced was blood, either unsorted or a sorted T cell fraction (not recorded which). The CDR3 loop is CASSPRGRNQPQHF. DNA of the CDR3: TGTGCCAGCAGCCCCAGAGGAAGAAATCAGCCCCAGCATTTT.